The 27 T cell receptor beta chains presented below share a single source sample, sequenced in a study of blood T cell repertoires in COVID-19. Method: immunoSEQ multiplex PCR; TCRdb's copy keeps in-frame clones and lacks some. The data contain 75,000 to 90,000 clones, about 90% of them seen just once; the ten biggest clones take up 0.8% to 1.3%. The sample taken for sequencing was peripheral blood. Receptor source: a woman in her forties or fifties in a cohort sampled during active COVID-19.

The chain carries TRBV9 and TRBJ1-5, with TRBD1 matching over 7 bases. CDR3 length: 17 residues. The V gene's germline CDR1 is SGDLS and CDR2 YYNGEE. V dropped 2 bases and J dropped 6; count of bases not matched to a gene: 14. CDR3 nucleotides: TGTGCCAGCAGCGTGGCTAGGGCTAGGGGGCAGACTCAGCCCCAGCATTTT. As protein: CASSVARARGQTQPQHF.

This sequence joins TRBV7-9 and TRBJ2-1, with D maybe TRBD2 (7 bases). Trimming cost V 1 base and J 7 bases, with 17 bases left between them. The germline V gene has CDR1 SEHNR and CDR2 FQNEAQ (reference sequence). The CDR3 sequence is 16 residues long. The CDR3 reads CASSLGAQGGGNEQFF. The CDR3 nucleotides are TGTGCCAGCAGCTTAGGCGCACAGGGCGGGGGAAATGAGCAGTTCTTC.

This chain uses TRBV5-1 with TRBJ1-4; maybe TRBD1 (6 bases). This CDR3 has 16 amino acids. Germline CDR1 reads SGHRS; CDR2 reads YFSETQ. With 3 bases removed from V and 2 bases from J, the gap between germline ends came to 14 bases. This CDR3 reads CASSSDSPVTNEKLFF. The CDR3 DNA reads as TGCGCCAGCAGCTCGGACAGCCCGGTCACTAATGAAAAACTGTTTTTT.

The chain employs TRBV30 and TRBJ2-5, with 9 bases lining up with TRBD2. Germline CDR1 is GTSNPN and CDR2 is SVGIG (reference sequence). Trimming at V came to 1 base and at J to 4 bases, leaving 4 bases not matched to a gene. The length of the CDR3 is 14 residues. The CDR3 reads CAWSATLAGETQYF. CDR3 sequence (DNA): TGTGCCTGGAGTGCAACACTAGCGGGAGAGACCCAGTACTTC. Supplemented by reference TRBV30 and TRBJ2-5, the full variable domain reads SQTIHQWPATLVQPVGSPLSLECTVEGTSNPNLYWYRQAAGRGLQLLFYSVGIGQISSEVPQNLSASRPQDRQFILSSKKLLLSDSGFYLCAWSATLAGETQYFGPGTRLLVL.

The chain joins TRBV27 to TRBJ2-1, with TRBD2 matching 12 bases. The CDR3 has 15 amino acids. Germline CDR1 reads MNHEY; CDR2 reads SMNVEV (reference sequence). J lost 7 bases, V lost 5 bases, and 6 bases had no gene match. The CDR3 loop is CASSTTSGSGNEQFF. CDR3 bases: TGTGCCAGCAGTACGACTAGCGGGAGTGGGAATGAGCAGTTCTTC.

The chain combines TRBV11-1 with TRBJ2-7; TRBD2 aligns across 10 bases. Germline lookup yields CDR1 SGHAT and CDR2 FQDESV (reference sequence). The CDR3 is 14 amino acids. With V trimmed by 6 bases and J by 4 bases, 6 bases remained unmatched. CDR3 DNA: TGTGCCAGCAGTTTTGGACTAGCGGATTACGAGCAGTACTTC. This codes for CASSFGLADYEQYF.

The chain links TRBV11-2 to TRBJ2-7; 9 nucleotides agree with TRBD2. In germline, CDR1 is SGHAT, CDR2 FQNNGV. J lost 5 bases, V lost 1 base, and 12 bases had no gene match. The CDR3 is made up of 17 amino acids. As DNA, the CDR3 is TGTGCCAGCAGCTTAGGAGGCGGGCTAGCGGGATTCCACGAGCAGTACTTC. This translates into CASSLGGGLAGFHEQYF.

DNA of the CDR3: TGTGCCAGCAGCCTAGGAAGCCCCATCTACGAGCAGTACTTC. Translated, it gives CASSLGSPIYEQYF. The chain has TRBV11-2 and TRBJ2-7; unclear D gene. From germline, CDR1 is SGHAT and CDR2 FQNNGV. Trimming removed 5 bases from V and 3 bases from J, with 14 bases in between. The CDR3 contains 14 residues.

CDR3 coding DNA: TGTGCCAGTAGTAACAGTTCACCCCTCCACTTT. It codes for CASSNSSPLHF. V and J are TRBV19 and TRBJ1-6; no firm D call. V was shortened by 4 bases and J by 9 bases, with 4 bases between the two germline ends. This CDR3 has 11 residues. Germline V gene data show CDR1 as LNHDA and CDR2 as SQIVND (reference sequence). Looking up the rest from reference TRBV19 and TRBJ1-6 gives the full variable domain: DGGITQSPKYLFRKEGQNVTLSCEQNLNHDAMYWYRQDPGQGLRLIYYSQIVNDFQKGDIAEGYSVSREKKESFPLTVTSAQKNPTAFYLCASSNSSPLHFGNGTRLTVT.

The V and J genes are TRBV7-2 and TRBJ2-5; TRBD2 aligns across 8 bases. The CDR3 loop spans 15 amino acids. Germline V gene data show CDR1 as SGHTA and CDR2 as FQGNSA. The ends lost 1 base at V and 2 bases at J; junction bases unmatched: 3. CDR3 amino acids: CASSLGGLGQETQYF. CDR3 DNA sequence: TGTGCCAGCAGCTTAGGGGGACTAGGACAAGAGACCCAGTACTTC.

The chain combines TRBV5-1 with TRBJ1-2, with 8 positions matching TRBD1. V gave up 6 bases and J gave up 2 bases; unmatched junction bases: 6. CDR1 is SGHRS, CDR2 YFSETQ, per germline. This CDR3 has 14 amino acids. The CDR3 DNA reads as TGCGCCAGCACCACCGGGACAGGAAACTATGGCTACACCTTC. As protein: CASTTGTGNYGYTF.

The CDR3 loop is CASSLRQRANYEQYF. For the CDR3, the DNA is TGTGCCAGCAGCTTACGTCAGCGGGCGAACTACGAGCAGTACTTC. This chain links TRBV13 with TRBJ2-7, with a possible D match to TRBD2 (6 bases). This CDR3 comprises 15 residues. Germline V CDR1 and CDR2: PRHDT, FYEKMQ (reference sequence). With 2 bases removed from V and 3 bases from J, the gap between germline ends came to 14 bases. The variable domain in full, with the rest retrieved from reference TRBV13 and TRBJ2-7, is AAGVIQSPRHLIKEKRETATLKCYPIPRHDTVYWYQQGPGQDPQFLISFYEKMQSDKGSIPDRFSAQQFSDYHSELNMSSLELGDSALYFCASSLRQRANYEQYFGPGTRLTVT.

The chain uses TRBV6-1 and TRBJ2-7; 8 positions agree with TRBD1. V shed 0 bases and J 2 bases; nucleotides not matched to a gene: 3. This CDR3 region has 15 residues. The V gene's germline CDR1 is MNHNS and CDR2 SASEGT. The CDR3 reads CASSEAWTGTYEQYF. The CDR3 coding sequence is TGTGCCAGCAGTGAAGCGTGGACAGGGACCTACGAGCAGTACTTC.

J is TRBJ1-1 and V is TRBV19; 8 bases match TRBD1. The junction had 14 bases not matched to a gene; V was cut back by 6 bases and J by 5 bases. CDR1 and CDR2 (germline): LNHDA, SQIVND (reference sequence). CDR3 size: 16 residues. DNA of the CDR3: TGTGCCAGTAGCTTTGGTCAGGGGGCGAAACAGACTGAAGCTTTCTTT. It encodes CASSFGQGAKQTEAFF.

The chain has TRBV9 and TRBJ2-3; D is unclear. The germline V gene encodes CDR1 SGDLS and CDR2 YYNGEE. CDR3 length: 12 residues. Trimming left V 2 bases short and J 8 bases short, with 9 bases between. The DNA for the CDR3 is TGTGCCAGCAGCGTTCTAAGAGGTACGCAGTATTTT. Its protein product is CASSVLRGTQYF.

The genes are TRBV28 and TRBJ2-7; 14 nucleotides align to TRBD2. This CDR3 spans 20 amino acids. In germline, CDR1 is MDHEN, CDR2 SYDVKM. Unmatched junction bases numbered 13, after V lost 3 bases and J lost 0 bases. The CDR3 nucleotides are TGTGCCAGCAGTTTCGCCCGACTAGCGGGAGGGCCTTCCTACTCCTACGAGCAGTACTTC. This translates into CASSFARLAGGPSYSYEQYF. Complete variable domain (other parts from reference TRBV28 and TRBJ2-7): DVKVTQSSRYLVKRTGEKVFLECVQDMDHENMFWYRQDPGLGLRLIYFSYDVKMKEKGDIPEGYSVSREKKERFSLILESASTNQTSMYLCASSFARLAGGPSYSYEQYFGPGTRLTVT.

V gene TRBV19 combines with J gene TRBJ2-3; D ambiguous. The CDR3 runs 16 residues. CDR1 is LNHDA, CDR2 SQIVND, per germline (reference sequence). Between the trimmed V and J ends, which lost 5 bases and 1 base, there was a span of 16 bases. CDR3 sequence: CASSYNPPIGTDTQYF. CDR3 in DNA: TGTGCCAGTAGTTACAACCCCCCGATCGGCACAGATACGCAGTATTTT.

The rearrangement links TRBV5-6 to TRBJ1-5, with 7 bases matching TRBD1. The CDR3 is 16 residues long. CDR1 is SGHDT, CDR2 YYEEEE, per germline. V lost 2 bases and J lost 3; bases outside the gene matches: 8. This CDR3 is CASSFYDRVVNQPQHF. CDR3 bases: TGTGCCAGCAGCTTTTACGACAGGGTGGTCAATCAGCCCCAGCATTTT.

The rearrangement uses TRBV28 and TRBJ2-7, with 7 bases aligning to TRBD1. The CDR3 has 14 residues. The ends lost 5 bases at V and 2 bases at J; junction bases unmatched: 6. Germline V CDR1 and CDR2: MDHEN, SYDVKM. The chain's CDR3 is CASSNPGQPYEQYF. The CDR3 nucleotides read TGTGCCAGCAGTAATCCGGGACAGCCCTACGAGCAGTACTTC.

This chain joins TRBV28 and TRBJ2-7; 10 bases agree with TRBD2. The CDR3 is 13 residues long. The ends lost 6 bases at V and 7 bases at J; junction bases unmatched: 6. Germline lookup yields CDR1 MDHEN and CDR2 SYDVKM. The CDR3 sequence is CASRASGSEEQYF. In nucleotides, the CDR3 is TGTGCCAGCAGGGCTAGCGGGAGTGAAGAGCAGTACTTC.

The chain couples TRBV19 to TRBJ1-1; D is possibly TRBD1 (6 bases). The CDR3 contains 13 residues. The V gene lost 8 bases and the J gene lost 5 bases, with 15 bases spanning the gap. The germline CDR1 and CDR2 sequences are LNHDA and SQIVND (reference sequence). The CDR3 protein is CASRDTQGTEAFF. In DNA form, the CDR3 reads TGTGCCAGTCGGGACACCCAAGGGACTGAAGCTTTCTTT.

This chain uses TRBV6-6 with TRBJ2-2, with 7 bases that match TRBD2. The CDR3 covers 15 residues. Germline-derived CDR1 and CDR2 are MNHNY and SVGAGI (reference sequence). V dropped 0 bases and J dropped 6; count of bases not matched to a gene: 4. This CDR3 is CASSYSASGPGELFF. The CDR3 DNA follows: TGTGCCAGCAGTTACTCTGCTAGCGGTCCCGGGGAGCTGTTTTTT.

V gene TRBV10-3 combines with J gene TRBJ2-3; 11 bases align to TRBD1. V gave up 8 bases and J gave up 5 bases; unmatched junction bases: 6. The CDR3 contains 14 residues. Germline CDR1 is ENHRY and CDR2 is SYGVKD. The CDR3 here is CAIADRGQEDTQYF. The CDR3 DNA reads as TGTGCCATCGCGGACAGGGGGCAGGAAGATACGCAGTATTTT.

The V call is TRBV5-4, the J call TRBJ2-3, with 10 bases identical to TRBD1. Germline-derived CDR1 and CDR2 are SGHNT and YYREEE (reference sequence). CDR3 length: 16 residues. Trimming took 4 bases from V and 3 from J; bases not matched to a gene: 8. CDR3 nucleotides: TGTGCCAGCAGCGGGGGACAGGGGTTAGGAACAGATACGCAGTATTTT. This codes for CASSGGQGLGTDTQYF.

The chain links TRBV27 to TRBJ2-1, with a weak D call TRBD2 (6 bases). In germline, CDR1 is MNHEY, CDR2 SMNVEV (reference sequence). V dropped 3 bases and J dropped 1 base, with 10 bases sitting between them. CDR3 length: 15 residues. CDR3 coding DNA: TGTGCCAGCAGTTTTGGAGGGAGGTCCTACAATGAGCAGTTCTTC. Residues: CASSFGGRSYNEQFF.

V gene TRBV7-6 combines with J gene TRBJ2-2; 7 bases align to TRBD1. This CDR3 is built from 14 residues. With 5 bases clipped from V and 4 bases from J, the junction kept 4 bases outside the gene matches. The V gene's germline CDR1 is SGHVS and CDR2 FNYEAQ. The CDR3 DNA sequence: TGTGCCAGCAGCCGGTCAGGGGGCACCGGGGAGCTGTTTTTT. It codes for CASSRSGGTGELFF.

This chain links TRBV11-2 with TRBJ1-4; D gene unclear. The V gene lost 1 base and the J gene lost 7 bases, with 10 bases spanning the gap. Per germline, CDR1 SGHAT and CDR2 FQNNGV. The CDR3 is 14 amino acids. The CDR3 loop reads CASSLGFGSEKLFF. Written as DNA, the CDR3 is TGTGCCAGCAGCTTAGGGTTCGGGTCTGAAAAACTGTTTTTT.